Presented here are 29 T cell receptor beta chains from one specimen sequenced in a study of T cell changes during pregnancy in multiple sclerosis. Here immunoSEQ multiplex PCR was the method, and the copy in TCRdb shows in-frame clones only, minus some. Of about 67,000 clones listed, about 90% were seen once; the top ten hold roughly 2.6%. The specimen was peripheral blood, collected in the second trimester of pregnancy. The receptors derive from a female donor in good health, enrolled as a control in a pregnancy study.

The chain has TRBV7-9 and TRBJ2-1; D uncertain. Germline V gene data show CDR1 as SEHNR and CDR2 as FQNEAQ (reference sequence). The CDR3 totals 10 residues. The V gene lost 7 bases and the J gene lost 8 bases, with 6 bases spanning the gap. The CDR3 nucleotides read TGTGCCAGCACCCTTGATGAGCAGTTCTTC. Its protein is CASTLDEQFF.

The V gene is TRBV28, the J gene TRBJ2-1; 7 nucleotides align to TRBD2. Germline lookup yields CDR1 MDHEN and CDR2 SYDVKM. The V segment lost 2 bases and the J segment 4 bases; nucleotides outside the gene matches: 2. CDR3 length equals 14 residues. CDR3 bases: TGTGCCAGCAGTTTAGTCGGGAGGTACAATGAGCAGTTCTTC. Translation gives CASSLVGRYNEQFF.

The CDR3 sequence: CASSSWTSGGGEETQYF. CDR3 nucleotides: TGCGCCAGCAGCTCTTGGACTAGCGGGGGGGGAGAAGAGACCCAGTACTTC. The rearrangement uses TRBV5-1 and TRBJ2-5; the match to TRBD2 covers 15 bases. The CDR3 length is 17 residues. Germline CDR1 is SGHRS and CDR2 is YFSETQ. Trimming at V came to 3 bases and at J to 3 bases, leaving 6 bases not matched to a gene.

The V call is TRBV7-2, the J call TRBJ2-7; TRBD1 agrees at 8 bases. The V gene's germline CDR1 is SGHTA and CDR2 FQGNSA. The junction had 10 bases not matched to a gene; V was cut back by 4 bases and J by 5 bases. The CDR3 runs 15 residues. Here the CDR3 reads CASSSRSGTGNEQYF. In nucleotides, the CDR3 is TGTGCCAGCAGCTCCCGATCCGGGACAGGCAACGAGCAGTACTTC.

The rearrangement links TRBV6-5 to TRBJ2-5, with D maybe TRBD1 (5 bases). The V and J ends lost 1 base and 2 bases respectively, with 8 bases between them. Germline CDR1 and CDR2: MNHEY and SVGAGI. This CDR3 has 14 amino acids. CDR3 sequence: CASSYLDRQETQYF. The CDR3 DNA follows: TGTGCCAGCAGTTACTTAGACAGACAAGAGACCCAGTACTTC.

CDR3 protein: CAWGREAGNQPQHF. The CDR3 bases are TGTGCCTGGGGAAGGGAAGCGGGGAATCAGCCCCAGCATTTT. The chain employs TRBV30 and TRBJ1-5; D unclear. Trimming removed 5 bases at V and 4 bases at J, with 15 bases between. The CDR3 loop spans 14 amino acids. CDR1 and CDR2 (germline): GTSNPN, SVGIG (reference sequence).

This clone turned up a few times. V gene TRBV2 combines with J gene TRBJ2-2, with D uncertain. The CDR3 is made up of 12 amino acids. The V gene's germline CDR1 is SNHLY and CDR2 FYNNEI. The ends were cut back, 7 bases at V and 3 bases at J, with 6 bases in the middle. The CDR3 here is CASTPDTGELFF. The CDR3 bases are TGTGCCAGCACCCCGGACACCGGGGAGCTGTTTTTT.

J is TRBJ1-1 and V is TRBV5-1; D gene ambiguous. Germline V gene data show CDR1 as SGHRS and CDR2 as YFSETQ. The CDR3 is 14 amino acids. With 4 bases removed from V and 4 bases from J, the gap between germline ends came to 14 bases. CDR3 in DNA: TGCGCCAGCAGCCCGTCTCAGATGGCCACTGAAGCTTTCTTT. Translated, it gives CASSPSQMATEAFF. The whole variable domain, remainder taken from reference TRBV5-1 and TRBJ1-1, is KAGVTQTPRYLIKTRGQQVTLSCSPISGHRSVSWYQQTPGQGLQFLFEYFSETQRNKGNFPGRFSGRQFSNSRSEMNVSTLELGDSALYLCASSPSQMATEAFFGQGTRLTVV.

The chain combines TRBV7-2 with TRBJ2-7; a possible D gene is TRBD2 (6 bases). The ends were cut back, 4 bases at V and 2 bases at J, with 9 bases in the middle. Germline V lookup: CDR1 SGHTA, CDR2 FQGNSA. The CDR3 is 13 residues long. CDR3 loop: CASSSRRAYEQYF. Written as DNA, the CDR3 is TGTGCCAGCAGCTCCAGGAGGGCCTACGAGCAGTACTTC.

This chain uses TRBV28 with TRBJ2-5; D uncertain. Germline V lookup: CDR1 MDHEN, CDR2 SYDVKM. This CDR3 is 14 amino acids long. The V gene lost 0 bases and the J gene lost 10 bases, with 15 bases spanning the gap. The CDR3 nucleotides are TGTGCCAGCAGTTTATGGGCATTGGCCCGAAACCAGTACTTC. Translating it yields CASSLWALARNQYF.

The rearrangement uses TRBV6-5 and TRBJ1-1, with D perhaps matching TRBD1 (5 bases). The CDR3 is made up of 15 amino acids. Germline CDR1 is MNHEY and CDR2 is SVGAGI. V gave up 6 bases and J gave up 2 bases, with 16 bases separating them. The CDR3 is CASSQPGRGNTEAFF. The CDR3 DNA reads TGTGCCAGCAGCCAACCCGGGAGGGGCAACACTGAAGCTTTCTTT.

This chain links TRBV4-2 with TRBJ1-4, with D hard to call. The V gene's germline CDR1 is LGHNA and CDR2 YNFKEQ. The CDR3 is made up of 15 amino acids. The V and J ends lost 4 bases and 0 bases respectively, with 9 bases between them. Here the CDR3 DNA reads TGTGCCAGCAGCCCCTGGGAGTCAACTAATGAAAAACTGTTTTTT. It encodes CASSPWESTNEKLFF.

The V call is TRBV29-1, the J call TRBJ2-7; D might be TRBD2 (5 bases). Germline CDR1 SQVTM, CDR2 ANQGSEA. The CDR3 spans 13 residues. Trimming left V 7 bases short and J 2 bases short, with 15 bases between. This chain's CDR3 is CSGGYGPTYEQYF. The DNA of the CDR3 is TGCAGCGGAGGGTATGGGCCAACCTACGAGCAGTACTTC.

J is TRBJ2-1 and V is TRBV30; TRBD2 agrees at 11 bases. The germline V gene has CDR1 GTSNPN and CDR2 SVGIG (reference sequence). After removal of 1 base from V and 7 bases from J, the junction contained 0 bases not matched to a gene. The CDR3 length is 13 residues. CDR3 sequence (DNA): TGTGCCTGGAGTGGACTAGCGGGAAATGAGCAGTTCTTC. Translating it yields CAWSGLAGNEQFF.

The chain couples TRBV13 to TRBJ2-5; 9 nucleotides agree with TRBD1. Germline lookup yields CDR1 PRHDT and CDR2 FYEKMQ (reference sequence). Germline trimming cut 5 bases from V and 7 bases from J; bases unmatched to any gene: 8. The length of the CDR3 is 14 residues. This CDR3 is CASSTRQDRGTQYF. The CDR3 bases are TGTGCCAGCAGCACCCGACAGGACAGGGGGACCCAGTACTTC.

CDR3 residues: CASSVFGQGDEQFF. In DNA, the CDR3 is TGTGCCAGCAGCGTATTCGGACAGGGCGATGAGCAGTTCTTC. V is TRBV9 and J is TRBJ2-1, with 8 bases matching TRBD1. CDR3 size: 14 residues. Germline values: CDR1 SGDLS, CDR2 YYNGEE. V dropped 1 base and J dropped 8; count of bases not matched to a gene: 5.

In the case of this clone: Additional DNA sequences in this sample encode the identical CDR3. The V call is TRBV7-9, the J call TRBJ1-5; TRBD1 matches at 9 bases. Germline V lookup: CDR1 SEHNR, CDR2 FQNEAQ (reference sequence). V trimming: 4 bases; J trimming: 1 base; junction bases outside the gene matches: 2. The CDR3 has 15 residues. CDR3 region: CASSSDRGSNQPQHF. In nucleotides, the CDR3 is TGTGCCAGCAGCTCGGACAGGGGAAGCAATCAGCCCCAGCATTTT.

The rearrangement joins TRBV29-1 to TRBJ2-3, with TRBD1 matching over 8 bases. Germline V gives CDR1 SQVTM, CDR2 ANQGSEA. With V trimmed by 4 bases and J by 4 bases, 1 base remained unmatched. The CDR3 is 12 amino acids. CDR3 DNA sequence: TGCAGCGTTGCGACAGGGGCAGATACGCAGTATTTT. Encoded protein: CSVATGADTQYF.

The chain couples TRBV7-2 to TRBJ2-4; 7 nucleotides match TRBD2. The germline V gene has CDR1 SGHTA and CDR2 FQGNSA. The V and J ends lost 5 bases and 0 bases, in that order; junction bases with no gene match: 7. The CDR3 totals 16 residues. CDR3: CASSSAGGIAKNIQYF. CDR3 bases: TGTGCCAGCAGCAGCGCCGGGGGGATAGCCAAAAACATTCAGTACTTC. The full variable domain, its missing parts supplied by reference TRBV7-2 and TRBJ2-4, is GAGVSQSPSNKVTEKGKDVELRCDPISGHTALYWYRQSLGQGLEFLIYFQGNSAPDKSGLPSDRFSAERTGGSVSTLTIQRTQQEDSAVYLCASSSAGGIAKNIQYFGAGTRLSVL.

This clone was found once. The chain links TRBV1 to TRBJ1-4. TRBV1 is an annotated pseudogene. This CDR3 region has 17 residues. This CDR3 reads CTSSEETDYATNEKLFF. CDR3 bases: TGCACCAGCAGCGAGGAGACCGATTATGCAACTAATGAAAAACTGTTTTTT.

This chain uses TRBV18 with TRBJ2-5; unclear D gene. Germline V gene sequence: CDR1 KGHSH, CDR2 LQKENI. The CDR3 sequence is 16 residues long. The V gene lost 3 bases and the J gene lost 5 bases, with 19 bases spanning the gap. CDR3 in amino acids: CASSPAPFEVFETQYF. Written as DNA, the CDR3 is TGTGCCAGCTCACCCGCTCCTTTTGAGGTCTTCGAGACCCAGTACTTC. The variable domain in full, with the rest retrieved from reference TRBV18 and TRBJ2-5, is NAGVMQNPRHLVRRRGQEARLRCSPMKGHSHVYWYRQLPEEGLKFMVYLQKENIIDESGMPKERFSAEFPKEGPSILRIQQVVRGDSAAYFCASSPAPFEVFETQYFGPGTRLLVL.

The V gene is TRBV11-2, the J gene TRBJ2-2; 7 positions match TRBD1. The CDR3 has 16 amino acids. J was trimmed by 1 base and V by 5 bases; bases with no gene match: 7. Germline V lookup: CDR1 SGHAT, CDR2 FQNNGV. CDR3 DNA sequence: TGTGCCAGCAGCACAGGGGCCGGAATGAACACCGGGGAGCTGTTTTTT. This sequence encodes CASSTGAGMNTGELFF.

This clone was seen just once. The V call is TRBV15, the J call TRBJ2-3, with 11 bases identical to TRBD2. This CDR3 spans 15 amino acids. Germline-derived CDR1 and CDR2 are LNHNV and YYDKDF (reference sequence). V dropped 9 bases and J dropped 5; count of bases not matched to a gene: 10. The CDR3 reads CATRGLAEILDTQYF. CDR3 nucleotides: TGTGCCACTAGGGGACTAGCGGAGATTTTAGATACGCAGTATTTT.

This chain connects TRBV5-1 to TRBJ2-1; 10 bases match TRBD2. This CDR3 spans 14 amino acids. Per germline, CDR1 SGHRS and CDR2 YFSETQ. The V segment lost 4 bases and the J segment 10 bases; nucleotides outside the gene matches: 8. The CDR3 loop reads CASSRIAGGREQFF. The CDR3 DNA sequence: TGCGCCAGCAGCAGGATAGCGGGGGGACGAGAGCAGTTCTTC.

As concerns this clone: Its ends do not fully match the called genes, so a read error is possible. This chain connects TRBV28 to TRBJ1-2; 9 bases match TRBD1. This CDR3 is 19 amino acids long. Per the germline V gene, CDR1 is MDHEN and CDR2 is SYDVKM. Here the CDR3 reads CASSLLPGQGVEAGGSDAF. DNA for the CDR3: TGTGCCAGCAGTTTACTACCGGGACAGGGAGTAGAGGCCGGTGGATCCGACGCCTTC.

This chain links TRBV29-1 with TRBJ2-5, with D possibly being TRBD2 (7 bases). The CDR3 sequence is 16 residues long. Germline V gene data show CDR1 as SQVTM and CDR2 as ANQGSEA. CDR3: CAWRGSPAGDKETQYF. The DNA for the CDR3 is TGCGCCTGGAGGGGTTCGCCGGCGGGGGACAAAGAGACCCAGTACTTC.

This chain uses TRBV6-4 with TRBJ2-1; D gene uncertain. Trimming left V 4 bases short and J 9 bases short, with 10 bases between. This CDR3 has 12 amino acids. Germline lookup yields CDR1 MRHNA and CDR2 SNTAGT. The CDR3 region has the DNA TGTGCCAGCAGTGCTGCCAGAGGTGAGCAGTTCTTC. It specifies CASSAARGEQFF.

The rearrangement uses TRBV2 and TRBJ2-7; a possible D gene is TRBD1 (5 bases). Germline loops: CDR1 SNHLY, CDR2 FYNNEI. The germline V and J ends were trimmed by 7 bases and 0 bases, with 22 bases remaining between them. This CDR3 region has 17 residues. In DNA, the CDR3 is TGTGCCAGCACCGCCCGTGCGAAGACAGTGAGCTCCTACGAGCAGTACTTC. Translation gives CASTARAKTVSSYEQYF.

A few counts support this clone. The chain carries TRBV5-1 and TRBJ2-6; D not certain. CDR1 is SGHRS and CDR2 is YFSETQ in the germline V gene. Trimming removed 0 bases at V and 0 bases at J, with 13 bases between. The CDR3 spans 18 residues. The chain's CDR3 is CASSLADQLISGANVLTF. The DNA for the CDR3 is TGCGCCAGCAGCTTGGCCGATCAGTTGATCTCTGGGGCCAACGTCCTGACTTTC.